This T cell receptor (beta chain) was recorded in a study of blood T cell repertoires in COVID-19. As for the study in general: Sites across the United States, Italy and Spain contributed samples from acute and convalescent COVID-19.

How the authors handled the data: Quantification of nucleated cells was approximated via reference gene primer amplification. Profiling relied on immunoSEQ multiplex PCR, and the TCRdb table lists in-frame clones only, not all of them. Clone size and the V and J calls come from that table; the DNA yielded D and trimming. The data hold around 190,000 clones, with approximately 90% observed a single time. Per the germline V gene, CDR1 is MNHEY and CDR2 is SMNVEV (reference sequence). V was pared by 2 bases and J by 5 bases, with 6 bases of the junction left unmatched. This CDR3 spans 16 amino acids. V gene TRBV27 combines with J gene TRBJ1-6, with 7 bases aligning to TRBD1. The clonotype comes from a human donor in a cohort sampled during active COVID-19. Material for sequencing was peripheral blood. The CDR3 DNA sequence: TGTGCCAGCAGTTTACCAGGGACAGCAGATAATTCACCCCTCCACTTT. As protein: CASSLPGTADNSPLHF.